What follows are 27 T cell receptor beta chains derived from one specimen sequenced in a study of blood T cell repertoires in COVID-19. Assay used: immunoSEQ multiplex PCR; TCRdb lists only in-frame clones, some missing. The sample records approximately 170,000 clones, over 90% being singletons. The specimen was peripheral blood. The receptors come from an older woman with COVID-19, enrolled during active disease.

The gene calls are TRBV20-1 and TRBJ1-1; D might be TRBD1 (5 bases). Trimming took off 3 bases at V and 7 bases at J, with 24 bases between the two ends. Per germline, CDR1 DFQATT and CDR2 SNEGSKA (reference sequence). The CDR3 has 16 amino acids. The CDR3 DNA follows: TGCAGTGCTAGTAAGTCAGGGACGAGTGGAGGGAGTGAAGCTTTCTTT. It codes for CSASKSGTSGGSEAFF.

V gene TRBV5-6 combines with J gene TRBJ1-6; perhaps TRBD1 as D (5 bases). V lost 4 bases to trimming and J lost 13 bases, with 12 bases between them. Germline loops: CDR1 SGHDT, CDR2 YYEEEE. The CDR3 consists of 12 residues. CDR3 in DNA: TGTGCCAGCAGCCGCAGGGTGCCGCCCCTCCACTTT. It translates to CASSRRVPPLHF.

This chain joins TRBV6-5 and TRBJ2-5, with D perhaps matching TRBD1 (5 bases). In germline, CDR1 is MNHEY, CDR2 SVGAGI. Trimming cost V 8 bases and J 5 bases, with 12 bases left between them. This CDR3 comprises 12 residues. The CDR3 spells CASRRVGETQYF. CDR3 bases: TGTGCCAGCCGCAGGGTAGGGGAGACCCAGTACTTC.

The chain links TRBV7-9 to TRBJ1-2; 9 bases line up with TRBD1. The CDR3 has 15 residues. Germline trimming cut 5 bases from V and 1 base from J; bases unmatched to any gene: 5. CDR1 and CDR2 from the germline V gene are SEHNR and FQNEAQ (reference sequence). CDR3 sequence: CASSPTGQGNYGYTF. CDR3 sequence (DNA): TGTGCCAGCAGCCCTACGGGACAGGGTAACTATGGCTACACCTTC. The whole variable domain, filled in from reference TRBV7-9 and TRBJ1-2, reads DTGVSQNPRHKITKRGQNVTFRCDPISEHNRLYWYRQTLGQGPEFLTYFQNEAQLEKSRLLSDRFSAERPKGSFSTLEIQRTEQGDSAMYLCASSPTGQGNYGYTFGSGTRLTVV.

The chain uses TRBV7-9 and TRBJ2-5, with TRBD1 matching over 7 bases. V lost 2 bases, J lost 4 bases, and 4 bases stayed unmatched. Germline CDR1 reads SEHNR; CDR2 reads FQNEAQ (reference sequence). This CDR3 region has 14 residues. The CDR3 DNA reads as TGTGCCAGCAGCTTAACAGGGGTTGGAGAGACCCAGTACTTC. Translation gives CASSLTGVGETQYF.

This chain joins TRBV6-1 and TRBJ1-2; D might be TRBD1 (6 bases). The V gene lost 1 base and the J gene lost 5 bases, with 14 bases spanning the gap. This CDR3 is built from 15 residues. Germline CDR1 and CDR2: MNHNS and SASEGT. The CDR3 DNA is TGTGCCAGCAGTGAAGGTCTGGCAGGGGAGTATGGCTACACCTTC. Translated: CASSEGLAGEYGYTF.

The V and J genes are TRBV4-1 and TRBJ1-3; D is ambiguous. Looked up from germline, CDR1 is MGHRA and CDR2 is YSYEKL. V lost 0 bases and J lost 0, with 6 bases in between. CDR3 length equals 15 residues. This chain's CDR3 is CASSQEAVSGNTIYF. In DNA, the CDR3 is TGCGCCAGCAGCCAAGAGGCAGTCTCTGGAAACACCATATATTTT.

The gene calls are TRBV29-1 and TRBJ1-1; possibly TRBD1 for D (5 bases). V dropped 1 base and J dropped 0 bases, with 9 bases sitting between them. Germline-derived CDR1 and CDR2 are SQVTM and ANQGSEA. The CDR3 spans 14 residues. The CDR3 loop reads CSVEVGGMNTEAFF. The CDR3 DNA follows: TGCAGCGTTGAAGTGGGGGGGATGAACACTGAAGCTTTCTTT. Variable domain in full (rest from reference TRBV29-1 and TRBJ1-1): SAVISQKPSRDICQRGTSLTIQCQVDSQVTMMFWYRQQPGQSLTLIATANQGSEATYESGFVIDKFPISRPNLTFSTLTVSNMSPEDSSIYLCSVEVGGMNTEAFFGQGTRLTVV.

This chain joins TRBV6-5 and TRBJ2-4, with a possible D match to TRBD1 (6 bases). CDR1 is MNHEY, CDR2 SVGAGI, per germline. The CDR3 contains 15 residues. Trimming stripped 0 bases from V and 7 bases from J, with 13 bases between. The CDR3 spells CASSYSNAGDNIQYF. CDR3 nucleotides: TGTGCCAGCAGTTACTCGAATGCAGGGGACAACATTCAGTACTTC.

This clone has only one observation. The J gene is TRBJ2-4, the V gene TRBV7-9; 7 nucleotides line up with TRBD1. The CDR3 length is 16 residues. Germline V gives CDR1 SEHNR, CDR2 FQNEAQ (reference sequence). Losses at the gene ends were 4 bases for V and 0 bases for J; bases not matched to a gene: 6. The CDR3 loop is CASSSTGDEAKNIQYF. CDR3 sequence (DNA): TGTGCCAGCAGCTCCACAGGGGACGAAGCCAAAAACATTCAGTACTTC. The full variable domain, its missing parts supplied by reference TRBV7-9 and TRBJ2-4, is DTGVSQNPRHKITKRGQNVTFRCDPISEHNRLYWYRQTLGQGPEFLTYFQNEAQLEKSRLLSDRFSAERPKGSFSTLEIQRTEQGDSAMYLCASSSTGDEAKNIQYFGAGTRLSVL.

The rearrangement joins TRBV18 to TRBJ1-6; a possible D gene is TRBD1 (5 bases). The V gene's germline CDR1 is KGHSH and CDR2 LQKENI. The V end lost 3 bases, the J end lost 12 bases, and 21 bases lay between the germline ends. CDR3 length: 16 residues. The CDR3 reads CASSPPQGAGLLPLHF. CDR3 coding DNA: TGTGCCAGCTCACCGCCGCAGGGAGCGGGACTACTACCCCTCCACTTT.

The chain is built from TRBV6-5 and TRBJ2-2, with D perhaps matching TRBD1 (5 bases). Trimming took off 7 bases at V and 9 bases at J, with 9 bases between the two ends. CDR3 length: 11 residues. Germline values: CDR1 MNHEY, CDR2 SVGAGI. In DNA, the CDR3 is TGTGCCAGCAAAGGGGCCTGGGAGCTGTTTTTT. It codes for CASKGAWELFF.

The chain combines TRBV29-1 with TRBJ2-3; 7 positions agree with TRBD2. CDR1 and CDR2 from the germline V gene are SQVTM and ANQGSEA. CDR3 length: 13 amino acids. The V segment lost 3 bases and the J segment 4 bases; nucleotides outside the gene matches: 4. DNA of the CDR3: TGCAGCGTTGATGGGGGGGTAGCAGATACGCAGTATTTT. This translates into CSVDGGVADTQYF.

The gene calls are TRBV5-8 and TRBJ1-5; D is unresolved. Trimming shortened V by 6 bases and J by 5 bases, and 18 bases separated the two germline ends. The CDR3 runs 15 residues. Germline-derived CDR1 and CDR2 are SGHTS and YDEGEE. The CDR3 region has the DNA TGTGCCAGCACCCCCCGGAGCCTGCTCGATCAGCCCCAGCATTTT. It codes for CASTPRSLLDQPQHF.

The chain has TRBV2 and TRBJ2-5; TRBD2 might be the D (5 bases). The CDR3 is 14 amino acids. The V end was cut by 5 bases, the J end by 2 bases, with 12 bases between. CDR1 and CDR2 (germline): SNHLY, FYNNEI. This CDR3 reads CASSRELDQETQYF. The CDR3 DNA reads TGTGCCAGCAGTCGTGAACTAGATCAAGAGACCCAGTACTTC. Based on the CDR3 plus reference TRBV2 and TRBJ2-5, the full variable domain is EPEVTQTPSHQVTQMGQEVILRCVPISNHLYFYWYRQILGQKVEFLVSFYNNEISEKSEIFDDQFSVERPDGSNFTLKIRSTKLEDSAMYFCASSRELDQETQYFGPGTRLLVL.

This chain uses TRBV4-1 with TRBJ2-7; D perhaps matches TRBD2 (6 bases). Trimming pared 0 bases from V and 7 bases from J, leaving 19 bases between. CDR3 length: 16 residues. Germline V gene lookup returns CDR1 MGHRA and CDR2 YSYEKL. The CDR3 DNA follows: TGCGCCAGCAGCCAAGATTTGGCCGGGAGCGCACGGGAGCAGTACTTC. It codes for CASSQDLAGSAREQYF.

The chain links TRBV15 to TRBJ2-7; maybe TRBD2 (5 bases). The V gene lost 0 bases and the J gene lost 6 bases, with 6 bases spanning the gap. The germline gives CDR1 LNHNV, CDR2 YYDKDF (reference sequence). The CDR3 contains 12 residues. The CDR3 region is CATSRDRGEQYF. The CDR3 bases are TGTGCCACCAGCAGAGATCGGGGCGAGCAGTACTTC.

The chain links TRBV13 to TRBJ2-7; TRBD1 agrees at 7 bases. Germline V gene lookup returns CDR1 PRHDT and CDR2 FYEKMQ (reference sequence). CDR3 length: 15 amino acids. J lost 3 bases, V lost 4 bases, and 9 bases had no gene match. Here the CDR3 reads CASSSRQGVFYEQYF. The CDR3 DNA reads TGTGCCAGCAGCTCCCGACAGGGAGTCTTCTACGAGCAGTACTTC.

The CDR3 DNA reads as TGTGCCAGCAGCGGTCCCGAGACTAGCACCGGGGAGCTGTTTTTT. This encodes CASSGPETSTGELFF. The V and J genes are TRBV5-4 and TRBJ2-2; tentative D call: TRBD2 (6 bases). Deletions cut 4 bases from V and 4 bases from J, with 14 bases between. The CDR3 is 15 residues long. CDR1 and CDR2 (germline): SGHNT, YYREEE (reference sequence).

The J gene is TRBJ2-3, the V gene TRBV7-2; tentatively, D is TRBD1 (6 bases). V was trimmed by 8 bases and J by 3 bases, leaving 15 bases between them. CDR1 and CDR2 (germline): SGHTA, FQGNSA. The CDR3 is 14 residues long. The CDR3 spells CASQGGMLTDTQYF. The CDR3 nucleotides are TGTGCCAGCCAAGGGGGAATGTTAACAGATACGCAGTATTTT.

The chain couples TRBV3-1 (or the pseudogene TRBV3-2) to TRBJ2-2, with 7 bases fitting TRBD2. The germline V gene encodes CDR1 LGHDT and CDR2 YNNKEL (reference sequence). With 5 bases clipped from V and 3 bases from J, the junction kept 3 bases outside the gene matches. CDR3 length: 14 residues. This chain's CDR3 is CASSGTTHTGELFF. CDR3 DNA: TGTGCCAGCAGCGGGACTACCCACACCGGGGAGCTGTTTTTT.

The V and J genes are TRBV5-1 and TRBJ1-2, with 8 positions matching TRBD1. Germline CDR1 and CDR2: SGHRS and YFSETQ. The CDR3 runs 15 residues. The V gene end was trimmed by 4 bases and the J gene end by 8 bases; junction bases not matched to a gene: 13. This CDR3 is CASSRTGQDDSGYTF. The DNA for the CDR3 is TGCGCCAGCAGCCGAACGGGACAGGACGATTCCGGCTACACCTTC.

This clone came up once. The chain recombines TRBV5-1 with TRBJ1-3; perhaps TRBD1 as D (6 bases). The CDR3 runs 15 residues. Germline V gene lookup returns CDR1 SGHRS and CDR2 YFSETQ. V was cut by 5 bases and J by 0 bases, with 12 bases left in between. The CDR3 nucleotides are TGCGCCAGCAGGTGGAACAGGGACTCTGGAAACACCATATATTTT. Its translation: CASRWNRDSGNTIYF.

CDR3 protein: CASSTAGTANTEAFF. The DNA of the CDR3 is TGCGCCAGCAGCACCGCCGGGACAGCAAACACTGAAGCTTTCTTT. This rearrangement joins TRBV5-1 to TRBJ1-1; TRBD1 matches at 7 bases. This CDR3 comprises 15 residues. Germline V gives CDR1 SGHRS, CDR2 YFSETQ. V lost 4 bases to trimming and J lost 2 bases; unmatched junction nucleotides: 8.

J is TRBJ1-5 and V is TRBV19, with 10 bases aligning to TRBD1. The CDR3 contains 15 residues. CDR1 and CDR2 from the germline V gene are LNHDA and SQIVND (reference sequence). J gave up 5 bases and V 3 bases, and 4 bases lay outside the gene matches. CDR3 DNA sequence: TGTGCCAGTAGTATCTTTGGGACAGGGGATCAGCCCCAGCATTTT. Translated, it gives CASSIFGTGDQPQHF.

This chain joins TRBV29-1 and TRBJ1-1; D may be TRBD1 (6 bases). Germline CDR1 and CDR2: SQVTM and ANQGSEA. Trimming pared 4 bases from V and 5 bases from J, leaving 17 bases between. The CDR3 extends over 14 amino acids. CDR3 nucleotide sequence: TGCAGCGTTGGCCGAGGGGGATTGATGACTGAAGCTTTCTTT. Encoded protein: CSVGRGGLMTEAFF.

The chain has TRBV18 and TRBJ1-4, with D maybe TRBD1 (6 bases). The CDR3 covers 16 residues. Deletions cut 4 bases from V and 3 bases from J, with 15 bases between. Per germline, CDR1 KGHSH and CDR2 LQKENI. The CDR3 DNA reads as TGTGCCAGCTCACAGGACAGACCGATGGCTAATGAAAAACTGTTTTTT. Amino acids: CASSQDRPMANEKLFF.